This T cell receptor (beta chain) was obtained from a study of human T cells and chemical hapten exposure. Study-level background: The patients, most of them female, presented with alopecia areata, totalis or universalis.

Time point noted: patch test 1, 2 weeks after DPC sensitization. The sample's treatment: therapeutic diphenylcyclopropenone sensitization with weekly scalp DPC. Per the germline V gene, CDR1 is SGHTA and CDR2 is FQGNSA. The CDR3 extends over 13 amino acids. Trimming stripped 7 bases from V and 11 bases from J, with 18 bases between. Unique molecular identifiers were attached to individual cDNA molecules during library preparation. From the RACE reads, TCRdb called clonotypes with MiXCR, one entry per CDR3 protein. The data hold tens of thousands of distinct CDR3 sequences, with over 9.5% observed a single time.

The TCR sequence derives from a woman in her sixties with alopecia areata. Some clones in this sample may be carry-over from other donors' samples. The rearrangement joins TRBV7-2 to TRBJ1-3; a weak D match, TRBD1 (5 bases). The material was whole blood, obtained in connection with sensitization to the hapten diphenylcyclopropenone (DPC). The CDR3 reads CASNLNPGGAIYF. The CDR3 DNA is TGTGCCAGCAACCTCAACCCGGGAGGGGCCATATATTTT.